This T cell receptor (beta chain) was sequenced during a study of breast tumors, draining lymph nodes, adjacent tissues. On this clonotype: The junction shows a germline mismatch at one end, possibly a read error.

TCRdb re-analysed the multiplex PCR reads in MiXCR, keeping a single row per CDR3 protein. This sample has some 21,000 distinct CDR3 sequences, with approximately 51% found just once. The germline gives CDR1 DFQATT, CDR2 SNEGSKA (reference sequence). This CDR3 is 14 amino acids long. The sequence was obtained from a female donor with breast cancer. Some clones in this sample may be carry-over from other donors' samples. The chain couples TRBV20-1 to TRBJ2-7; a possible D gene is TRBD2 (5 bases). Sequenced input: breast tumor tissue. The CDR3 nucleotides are TGCAGTGCTAGAGAAGCGGAAATATCCTTCGAGCAGTGCTTC. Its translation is CSAREAEISFEQCF.